This T cell receptor (beta chain) was sequenced in a study of blood T cell repertoires in COVID-19. Germline V gene sequence: CDR1 MNHEY, CDR2 SVGEGT. CDR3 length equals 15 residues. Trimming at V came to 0 bases and at J to 0 bases, leaving 0 bases not matched to a gene. Profiled with immunoSEQ multiplex PCR; TCRdb holds only in-frame clones, not every one. The sample has 83,000 or so clones, 77% seen once. V is TRBV6-2 or TRBV6-3 and J is TRBJ2-3; 7 bases agree with TRBD1. This receptor was identified in a woman aged 80 or over with acute or convalescent COVID-19. Sequencing was carried out using peripheral blood. This CDR3 reads CASSYSQGSTDTQYF. CDR3 sequence (DNA): TGTGCCAGCAGTTACTCACAGGGGAGCACAGATACGCAGTATTTT.